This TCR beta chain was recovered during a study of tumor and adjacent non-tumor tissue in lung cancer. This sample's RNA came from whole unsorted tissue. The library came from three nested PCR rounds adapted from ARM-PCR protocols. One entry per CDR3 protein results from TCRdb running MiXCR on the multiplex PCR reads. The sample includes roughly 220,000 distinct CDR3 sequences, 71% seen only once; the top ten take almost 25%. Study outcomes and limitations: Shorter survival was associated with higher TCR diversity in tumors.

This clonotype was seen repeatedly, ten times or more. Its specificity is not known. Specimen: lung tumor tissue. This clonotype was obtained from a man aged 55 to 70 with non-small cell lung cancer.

The CDR3 sequence is CASSQDPPGDTGELFF. Here the CDR3 DNA reads TGCGCCAGCAGCCAGGACCCGCCAGGGGACACCGGGGAGCTGTTTTTT. The chain uses TRBV4-3 and TRBJ2-2; TRBD1 might be the D (6 bases). This CDR3 spans 16 amino acids. Trimming pared 3 bases from V and 3 bases from J, leaving 14 bases between. Germline CDR1 reads LGHNA; CDR2 reads YSLEER.